The entry below gives a single TCR beta chain sequence along with its context. In the study's own analysis: Reference gene primer amplification yielded estimated nucleated cell counts. Assay used: immunoSEQ multiplex PCR; TCRdb lists only in-frame clones, some missing. That table gives V, J and clone size, and the DNA gave D and trimming. The data contain hundreds of thousands of clones, around 89% of them singletons. Clinical histories supplied by participants themselves formed the basis of cohort assignment. This entry belongs to a study of blood T cell repertoires in COVID-19. Study-level background: Samples came from the United States, Italy and Spain, spanning acute and convalescent COVID-19.

Trimming removed 0 bases from V and 6 bases from J, with 6 bases in between. Germline V gene data show CDR1 as PRHDT and CDR2 as FYEKMQ (reference sequence). The CDR3 has 13 amino acids. The V call is TRBV13, the J call TRBJ2-1, with unresolved D. The source is a man in his forties who had recovered from COVID-19. The sequenced material came from PBMCs or T cells enriched from blood (not recorded which). DNA of the CDR3: TGTGCCAGCAGCTTAGGCCAAATCAATGAGCAGTTCTTC. Translated, it gives CASSLGQINEQFF.